This entry lists 7 T cell receptor beta chains sequenced from one sample in a study of blood T cell repertoires in COVID-19. Libraries were prepared by immunoSEQ multiplex PCR; TCRdb keeps only in-frame clonotypes and omits some of them. This table has about 220,000 clones, around 80% appearing once. Sequencing was done on a sample of peripheral blood. These receptors came from a human donor in a cohort sampled during active COVID-19.

A word on this clone: A read error may produce the germline difference seen at one junction end. Other DNA sequences in this specimen translate into the identical CDR3. The chain links TRBV7-2 to TRBJ2-7, with 8 bases lining up with TRBD2. Per germline, CDR1 SGHTA and CDR2 FQGNSA. The CDR3 is 15 amino acids. The CDR3 region is CASIKRAGGLYEQYF. DNA for the CDR3: TGTGCCAGCATAAAACGGGCGGGAGGCCTCTACGAGCAGTACTTT.

This clone was observed a single time. The genes are TRBV5-5 and TRBJ1-4, with TRBD1 as a possible D gene (5 bases). V was clipped by 3 bases and J by 8 bases, with 14 bases between them. Per the germline V gene, CDR1 is SGHKS and CDR2 is YYEKEE (reference sequence). There are 14 residues in the CDR3. The CDR3 reads CASSSGWGREKLFF. In DNA form, the CDR3 reads TGTGCCAGCAGCTCGGGATGGGGGAGGGAAAAACTGTTTTTT.

The CDR3 region is CASSPLPGQGSTDTQYF. CDR3 nucleotide sequence: TGTGCCAGCAGTCCCCTGCCCGGACAGGGGTCCACAGATACGCAGTATTTT. The chain employs TRBV28 and TRBJ2-3; 9 positions match TRBD1. Trimming removed 5 bases from V and 2 bases from J; junction bases left unmatched: 11. From germline, CDR1 is MDHEN and CDR2 SYDVKM. The CDR3 has 17 amino acids.

The table lists this clone with a few counts. V and J are TRBV7-9 and TRBJ1-1; a possible D gene is TRBD1 (6 bases). CDR3 length: 14 residues. V lost 1 base to trimming and J lost 9 bases, with 15 bases between them. Germline V gene lookup returns CDR1 SEHNR and CDR2 FQNEAQ (reference sequence). CDR3 protein: CASSLGLGDNKAFF. CDR3 DNA sequence: TGTGCCAGCAGCTTAGGCCTGGGGGACAACAAAGCTTTCTTT. The variable domain in full, completed from reference TRBV7-9 and TRBJ1-1, reads DTGVSQNPRHKITKRGQNVTFRCDPISEHNRLYWYRQTLGQGPEFLTYFQNEAQLEKSRLLSDRFSAERPKGSFSTLEIQRTEQGDSAMYLCASSLGLGDNKAFFGQGTRLTVV.

The V call is TRBV6-5, the J call TRBJ1-1; TRBD1 agrees at 7 bases. CDR3 size: 16 residues. From germline, CDR1 is MNHEY and CDR2 SVGAGI. Trimming removed 2 bases from V and 1 base from J; junction bases left unmatched: 7. CDR3 in DNA: TGTGCCAGCAGTTACGACAGGGTGCTTGGGAACACTGAAGCTTTCTTT. Translated, it gives CASSYDRVLGNTEAFF.

V is TRBV28 and J is TRBJ2-7, with 8 bases fitting TRBD2. The trim removed 3 bases at V and 4 bases at J, leaving 5 bases unmatched. The CDR3 has 14 residues. The germline V gene encodes CDR1 MDHEN and CDR2 SYDVKM. The CDR3 is CASSFLAGIYEQYF. The CDR3 DNA reads as TGTGCCAGCAGTTTTTTAGCGGGAATATACGAGCAGTACTTC.

The chain has TRBV20-1 and TRBJ2-5, with 7 nucleotides matching TRBD2. V shed 3 bases, J shed 4 bases, and the junction held 5 bases outside the gene matches. CDR1 and CDR2 (germline): DFQATT, SNEGSKA (reference sequence). The CDR3 spans 13 residues. The CDR3 is CSASSGLGETQYF. CDR3 nucleotides: TGCAGTGCTAGTTCAGGACTAGGAGAGACCCAGTACTTC.